This T cell receptor beta chain was captured by sequencing in a study of beta chain features in type 1 diabetes. Findings of the study overall: Shortening that was moderate but significant affected the TCRB CDR3s of Type 1 diabetes patients in all four CD4+ subsets. Junctions at VDJ sites from type 1 diabetes patients had fewer insertions and more deletions.

Sequencing targeted expressed TCRB transcripts, as all isolated RNA had been reverse transcribed. Assay: immunoSEQ multiplex PCR; the TCRdb copy retains only in-frame clones and omits some. This table has roughly 700,000 clones, 13% appearing once. The table lists this clone with a few counts. Its antigen is not identified. Looked up from germline, CDR1 is SGHTA and CDR2 is FQGNSA. Trimming left V 0 bases short and J 9 bases short, with 6 bases between. The CDR3 totals 12 residues. The genes are TRBV7-2 and TRBJ2-1, with D perhaps TRBD2 (6 bases). The sample consisted of naive CD4+ T cells from blood. The sequence came from a man in his late teens or twenties with type 1 diabetes. The CDR3 loop reads CASSLARGEQFF. The CDR3 DNA is TGTGCCAGCAGCTTAGCGCGGGGTGAGCAGTTCTTC.